This entry is about one TCR beta chain. The sample is drawn from a study of blood T cell repertoires in COVID-19. The protocol was immunoSEQ multiplex PCR, while the TCRdb copy is restricted to in-frame clones and leaves out a portion. Altogether approximately 290,000 clones are present, about 80% being singletons, with the ten largest covering 15% to 18%. The CDR3 sequence is 15 residues long. Per germline, CDR1 MNHEY and CDR2 SMNVEV (reference sequence). With 6 bases clipped from V and 3 bases from J, the junction kept 11 bases outside the gene matches. The sequence derives from a person aged 70 to 85 with COVID-19, enrolled during active disease. This sequence joins TRBV27 and TRBJ2-7, with 7 bases aligning to TRBD2. Specimen: peripheral blood. Here the CDR3 reads CASRPIGGLSYEQYF. The CDR3 DNA reads as TGTGCCAGCAGGCCAATCGGGGGGTTGAGCTACGAGCAGTACTTC.